This T cell receptor (beta chain) was identified during a study of siplizumab effects on memory and regulatory T cells. Germline lookup yields CDR1 LNHDA and CDR2 SQIVND (reference sequence). Trimming took 8 bases from V and 6 from J, leaving 20 bases between them. The length of the CDR3 is 15 residues. Some clones are missing from TCRdb's copy, which holds only in-frame ones; the method was immunoSEQ multiplex PCR. This sample has over 80,000 clones, with approximately 86% found just once. Sequencing was performed on Tregs sorted from blood. The rearrangement uses TRBV19 and TRBJ2-1; possibly TRBD1 for D (6 bases). This TCR derives from a human donor in good health. The CDR3 nucleotides are TGTGCCAGTGCACAGGGCTCAGAGAGGGGCAATGAGCAGTTCTTC. Protein sequence: CASAQGSERGNEQFF.